The clone carrying this TCR beta chain has just a few counts. Its antigen is unknown. The entry originates in a study of T cell responses to AZD1222 COVID-19 vaccine. In germline, CDR1 is KGHDR, CDR2 SFDVKD. The CDR3 is 13 amino acids. Trimming took 5 bases from V and 5 from J, leaving 10 bases between them. The assay was immunoSEQ multiplex PCR, and TCRdb's table has in-frame clones only and misses some. The sample holds 150,000 to 200,000 clones, about 86% seen once. Study observations and caveats: Spike-specific TCR breadth and depth went up after people got two AZD1222 doses.

The chain combines TRBV24-1 with TRBJ2-3; D call uncertain. The source is an adult who received the AZD1222 COVID-19 vaccine. The source was peripheral blood, collected 28 days after the second AZD1222 dose. CDR3 DNA sequence: TGTGCCACCAGTGGCCTTAGCTTAGATACGCAGTATTTT. Translated, it gives CATSGLSLDTQYF.